These 5 T cell receptor beta chains originate from one sample sequenced in a study of blood T cell repertoires in COVID-19. This table comes from immunoSEQ multiplex PCR, and its TCRdb copy is limited to in-frame clones, with some not included. The data contain some 300,000 clones, roughly 87% of them singletons. Material for sequencing was PBMCs or T cells enriched from blood (not recorded which). Receptors originate from a woman aged 25 to 39 who had recovered from COVID-19.

J is TRBJ2-3 and V is TRBV21-1; the DNA was not compared with TRBD1, the D call given in the table. TRBV21-1 constitutes a pseudogene. This CDR3 is built from 17 residues. Written as DNA, the CDR3 is TGTGCCAGCAGCAAAGGACCCCTCGCAGGGGAAACAGATACGCAGTATTTT. This codes for CASSKGPLAGETDTQYF.

The count of this clone is one. V is TRBV18 and J is TRBJ2-1; tentative D call: TRBD1 (5 bases). Germline loops: CDR1 KGHSH, CDR2 LQKENI. The germline V and J ends were trimmed by 7 bases and 12 bases, with 16 bases remaining between them. There are 12 residues in the CDR3. CDR3 sequence: CASFQGKGRQFF. In nucleotides, the CDR3 is TGTGCCAGCTTCCAGGGTAAGGGGCGGCAGTTCTTC.

The V and J genes are TRBV5-1 and TRBJ2-1; 9 nucleotides align to TRBD2. This CDR3 has 15 residues. The J segment lost 5 bases and the V segment lost 2 bases, leaving 5 bases of the junction unmatched. CDR1 is SGHRS, CDR2 YFSETQ, per germline. This chain's CDR3 is CASSFRLAGNNEQFF. The CDR3 nucleotides read TGCGCCAGCAGCTTTCGCCTAGCGGGGAACAATGAGCAGTTCTTC.

V gene TRBV9 combines with J gene TRBJ1-6, with TRBD1 matching over 7 bases. This CDR3 is built from 15 residues. Per the germline V gene, CDR1 is SGDLS and CDR2 is YYNGEE. Trimming removed 4 bases from V and 13 bases from J; junction bases left unmatched: 14. This chain's CDR3 is CASSLRTGEVFPLHF. The CDR3 bases are TGTGCCAGCAGCCTCAGGACAGGTGAGGTTTTCCCCCTCCACTTT.

J is TRBJ2-3 and V is TRBV7-8; D is unresolved. CDR3 length: 16 residues. The germline V and J ends were trimmed by 5 bases and 2 bases, with 17 bases remaining between them. Germline V gives CDR1 SGHVS, CDR2 FQNEAQ. CDR3 in amino acids: CASSPRLRGPTDTQYF. CDR3 sequence (DNA): TGTGCCAGCAGCCCAAGGTTGAGAGGCCCCACAGATACGCAGTATTTT.